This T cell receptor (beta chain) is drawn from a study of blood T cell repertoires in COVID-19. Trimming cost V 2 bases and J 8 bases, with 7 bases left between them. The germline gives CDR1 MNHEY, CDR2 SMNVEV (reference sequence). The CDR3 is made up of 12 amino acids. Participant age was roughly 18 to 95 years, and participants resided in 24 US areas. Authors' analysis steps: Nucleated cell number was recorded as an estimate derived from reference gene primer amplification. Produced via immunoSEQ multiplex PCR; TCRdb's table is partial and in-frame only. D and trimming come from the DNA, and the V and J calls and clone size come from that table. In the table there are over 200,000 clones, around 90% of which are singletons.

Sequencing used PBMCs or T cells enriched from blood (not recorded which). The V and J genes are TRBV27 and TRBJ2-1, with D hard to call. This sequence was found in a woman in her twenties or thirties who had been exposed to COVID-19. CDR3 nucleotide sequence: TGTGCCAGCAGTTTACTCGGAGATGAGCAGTTCTTC. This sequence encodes CASSLLGDEQFF.